One sample yielded the 20 T cell receptor beta chains listed below, sequenced in a study of identical twins. MiXCR, applied by TCRdb to the 5' RACE reads, yields one record per CDR3 protein. This table has nearly 200,000 distinct CDR3 sequences, 15% to 20% appearing once. These records were also assigned to another study, of T cells expressing NK-cell markers.

What was sequenced was CD8+ T cells sorted from blood. All receptors come from a young woman in good health.

This clonotype was observed a handful of times. The rearrangement joins TRBV27 to TRBJ2-3; the D is unclear. Germline V lookup: CDR1 MNHEY, CDR2 SMNVEV (reference sequence). V was trimmed by 4 bases and J by 7 bases, leaving 12 bases between them. The CDR3 is 13 amino acids. The CDR3 DNA reads TGTGCCAGCAGTTCCCTAGGGCTACATACGCAGTATTTT. Its protein product is CASSSLGLHTQYF.

The chain recombines TRBV12-3 or TRBV12-4 with TRBJ2-7; TRBD2 agrees at 8 bases. The CDR3 has 14 residues. Unmatched junction bases numbered 7, after V lost 5 bases and J lost 4 bases. CDR3 DNA: TGTGCCAGCAGTAGTACGGGACTAGGGTACGAGCAGTACTTC. The encoded protein is CASSSTGLGYEQYF.

This clonotype was detected only a few times. The chain uses TRBV11-2 and TRBJ2-5; a possible D gene is TRBD2 (5 bases). CDR1 and CDR2 (germline): SGHAT, FQNNGV. V was shortened by 4 bases and J by 2 bases, with 14 bases between the two germline ends. CDR3 length equals 15 residues. Here the CDR3 DNA reads TGTGCCAGCAGCTCTCCGCTCGGGAAACAAGAGACCCAGTACTTC. Translating it yields CASSSPLGKQETQYF.

This clonotype was seen repeatedly, ten times or more. V is TRBV27 and J is TRBJ2-2, with no clear D. Looked up from germline, CDR1 is MNHEY and CDR2 is SMNVEV (reference sequence). The CDR3 sequence is 13 residues long. The V end lost 5 bases, the J end lost 0 bases, and 4 bases lay between the germline ends. CDR3: CASSASNTGELFF. Here the CDR3 DNA reads TGTGCCAGCAGTGCCTCGAACACCGGGGAGCTGTTTTTT.

This clonotype was detected many times. The V and J genes are TRBV12-3 or TRBV12-4 and TRBJ1-1; the D is unclear. Trimming took 5 bases from V and 8 from J, leaving 12 bases between them. There are 12 residues in the CDR3. The CDR3 loop reads CASSRTVLEAFF. CDR3 nucleotide sequence: TGTGCCAGCAGTCGGACGGTTCTGGAAGCTTTCTTT.

The chain combines TRBV7-8 with TRBJ2-1; possible D gene TRBD1, 6 bases. This CDR3 is built from 16 residues. V was pared by 2 bases and J by 3 bases, with 14 bases between. In germline, CDR1 is SGHVS, CDR2 FQNEAQ. The CDR3 bases are TGTGCCAGCAGCTTAAAGGCAACAGGGATCTACAATGAGCAGTTCTTC. Amino acids: CASSLKATGIYNEQFF.

V usage is TRBV12-3 or TRBV12-4 and J usage is TRBJ2-1; 8 bases fit TRBD2. The length of the CDR3 is 15 residues. Losses at the gene ends were 5 bases for V and 6 bases for J; bases not matched to a gene: 9. The CDR3 sequence is CASSPSGGGFNEQFF. Here the CDR3 DNA reads TGTGCCAGCAGTCCCAGCGGGGGAGGGTTCAATGAGCAGTTCTTC.

This clonotype showed up just a few times. The V and J genes are TRBV13 and TRBJ2-6; D gene uncertain. Trimming removed 5 bases from V and 2 bases from J, with 10 bases in between. Germline loops: CDR1 PRHDT, CDR2 FYEKMQ (reference sequence). The CDR3 spans 15 residues. The CDR3 nucleotides are TGTGCCAGCAGCCCTGGTTTAGCTGGGGCCAACGTCCTGACTTTC. It translates to CASSPGLAGANVLTF.

The J gene is TRBJ2-1, the V gene TRBV3-1, with 10 bases aligning to TRBD2. Looked up from germline, CDR1 is LGHDT and CDR2 is YNNKEL (reference sequence). The CDR3 loop spans 17 amino acids. V was clipped by 10 bases and J by 3 bases; unmatched bases: 15. The CDR3 protein is CATTTDWTSGYYNEQFF. CDR3 nucleotide sequence: TGTGCCACCACCACGGACTGGACTAGCGGATACTACAATGAGCAGTTCTTC.

This clonotype has a handful of counts. J is TRBJ2-7 and V is TRBV20-1, with D uncertain. Trimming pared 2 bases from V and 4 bases from J, leaving 9 bases between. The CDR3 runs to 12 residues. The V gene's germline CDR1 is DFQATT and CDR2 SNEGSKA (reference sequence). Written as DNA, the CDR3 is TGCAGTGCTAGACCGTCTCGGTACGAGCAGTACTTC. Translated, it gives CSARPSRYEQYF.

This clonotype has ten or more counts. This chain uses TRBV25-1 with TRBJ2-5; D is uncertain. Germline values: CDR1 MGHDK, CDR2 SYGVNS. Trimming pared 5 bases from V and 6 bases from J, leaving 10 bases between. This CDR3 is 12 amino acids long. The CDR3 DNA is TGTGCCAGCAGTACGGTGACGAAGACCCAGTACTTC. Its translation is CASSTVTKTQYF.

This clonotype was picked up a small number of times. This chain connects TRBV6-2 or TRBV6-3 to TRBJ2-7; D call uncertain. Germline loops: CDR1 MNHEY, CDR2 SVGEGT. This CDR3 contains 12 residues. V was cut by 2 bases and J by 3 bases, with 5 bases left in between. CDR3 in amino acids: CASSYESYEQYF. The CDR3 DNA follows: TGTGCCAGCAGTTACGAGAGCTACGAGCAGTACTTC.

This clonotype has only a few counts. The chain uses TRBV5-5 and TRBJ1-1, with D unclear. The CDR3 has 14 residues. With 4 bases removed from V and 0 bases from J, the gap between germline ends came to 10 bases. CDR1 and CDR2 (germline): SGHKS, YYEKEE (reference sequence). CDR3 amino acids: CASSHGVMNTEAFF. CDR3 nucleotides: TGTGCCAGCAGCCATGGGGTTATGAACACTGAAGCTTTCTTT.

This chain joins TRBV6-5 and TRBJ2-7, with TRBD2 matching over 11 bases. The germline V gene encodes CDR1 MNHEY and CDR2 SVGAGI. With V trimmed by 4 bases and J by 5 bases, 4 bases remained unmatched. This CDR3 is built from 14 residues. CDR3 nucleotide sequence: TGTGCCAGCAGTTTACTAGCGGGAGTCCACGAGCAGTACTTC. It specifies CASSLLAGVHEQYF.

This rearrangement joins TRBV7-8 to TRBJ2-1; D ambiguous. This CDR3 region has 13 residues. V was clipped by 7 bases and J by 8 bases, with 15 bases between them. Per the germline V gene, CDR1 is SGHVS and CDR2 is FQNEAQ. The CDR3 loop is CASTRWVTHEQFF. The CDR3 coding sequence is TGTGCCAGCACCCGATGGGTAACGCATGAGCAGTTCTTC.

This clonotype occurred many times. CDR3: CSVVGQGIGEQYF. The CDR3 region has the DNA TGCAGCGTTGTTGGGCAGGGCATCGGCGAGCAGTACTTC. The chain employs TRBV29-1 and TRBJ2-7, with a weak D call TRBD1 (5 bases). From germline, CDR1 is SQVTM and CDR2 ANQGSEA. The V gene lost 4 bases and the J gene lost 6 bases, with 16 bases spanning the gap. The CDR3 is 13 amino acids.

This clonotype was recorded a few times. The rearrangement uses TRBV29-1 and TRBJ2-1; D not resolved. The CDR3 extends over 15 amino acids. Trimming shortened V by 0 bases and J by 5 bases, and 14 bases separated the two germline ends. CDR1 and CDR2 (germline): SQVTM, ANQGSEA. This chain's CDR3 is CSVEDTRSLDNEQFF. The CDR3, as DNA: TGCAGCGTTGAAGACACTCGTAGCCTAGACAATGAGCAGTTCTTC.

This clonotype occurred many times. The chain couples TRBV7-9 to TRBJ2-7; D uncertain. V was trimmed by 5 bases and J by 2 bases, leaving 7 bases between them. The CDR3 totals 12 residues. The V gene's germline CDR1 is SEHNR and CDR2 FQNEAQ (reference sequence). DNA of the CDR3: TGTGCCAGCAGCCAGTTCACCTACGAGCAGTACTTC. It yields the protein CASSQFTYEQYF.

This clonotype showed up just a few times. The rearrangement uses TRBV3-1 and TRBJ2-7; no definite D call. Looked up from germline, CDR1 is LGHDT and CDR2 is YNNKEL (reference sequence). The CDR3 contains 15 residues. V lost 4 bases to trimming and J lost 2 bases, with 15 bases between them. CDR3 nucleotides: TGTGCCAGCAGCCCCATGACGATGGGCGCCTACGAGCAGTACTTC. As protein: CASSPMTMGAYEQYF.

This clonotype was detected only a few times. The rearrangement links TRBV4-2 to TRBJ2-7, with TRBD1 identical over 7 bases. The CDR3 extends over 13 amino acids. Germline assignment: CDR1 LGHNA and CDR2 YNFKEQ. Trimming at V came to 8 bases and at J to 4 bases, leaving 8 bases not matched to a gene. The chain's CDR3 is CASGPGTAYEQYF. The CDR3 DNA reads as TGTGCCAGCGGCCCCGGGACAGCATACGAGCAGTACTTC.